One and the same sample provided the 19 T cell receptor beta chains below, sequenced in a study of radiotherapy plus CTLA-4 blockade in lung cancer. TCRdb's table, derived via immunoSEQ multiplex PCR, lists solely in-frame clones and lacks some. The profile shows some 62,000 clones, roughly 77% of them singletons. The sample was peripheral blood, taken from a patient treated with radiotherapy plus ipilimumab. These receptors all stem from a human donor with non-small cell lung cancer who had a complete response to radiotherapy plus ipilimumab.

A word on this clone: This sample also contains other DNA sequences that code for the same CDR3. V gene TRBV11-2 combines with J gene TRBJ2-1; 10 positions agree with TRBD2. CDR3 size: 17 residues. The germline gives CDR1 SGHAT, CDR2 FQNNGV. V was clipped by 5 bases and J by 1 base; unmatched bases: 8. DNA for the CDR3: TGTGCCAGCAGCCCCCGGACTAGCGGACCTTCCTACAATGAGCAGTTCTTC. It translates to CASSPRTSGPSYNEQFF.

The chain combines TRBV7-2 with TRBJ1-2; 7 nucleotides match TRBD1. This CDR3 has 14 residues. CDR1 and CDR2 from the germline V gene are SGHTA and FQGNSA. J gave up 5 bases and V 4 bases, and 7 bases lay outside the gene matches. As DNA, the CDR3 is TGTGCCAGCAGCTCACCAGGGGGGGGTTATGGCTACACCTTC. This codes for CASSSPGGGYGYTF.

This clone was found once. V usage is TRBV25-1 and J usage is TRBJ2-1; TRBD2 agrees at 8 bases. Germline assignment: CDR1 MGHDK and CDR2 SYGVNS. Trimming took 6 bases from V and 7 from J; bases not matched to a gene: 11. The CDR3 runs to 15 residues. The CDR3 region is CASRTTTSANNEQFF. CDR3 nucleotide sequence: TGTGCCAGCAGGACCACGACTAGCGCCAATAATGAGCAGTTCTTC.

The chain has TRBV5-1 and TRBJ2-1, with 10 nucleotides matching TRBD2. The CDR3 spans 16 residues. Germline V gene data show CDR1 as SGHRS and CDR2 as YFSETQ. The V and J ends lost 0 bases and 4 bases, in that order; junction bases with no gene match: 4. CDR3 DNA: TGCGCCAGCAGCTTGGTAGCGGGGGGTATATACAATGAGCAGTTCTTC. It is translated as CASSLVAGGIYNEQFF.

J is TRBJ2-6 and V is TRBV11-2; D is undetermined. V lost 0 bases to trimming and J lost 0 bases, with 6 bases between them. Germline CDR1 is SGHAT and CDR2 is FQNNGV. This CDR3 spans 16 amino acids. Here the CDR3 reads CASSLEVPSGANVLTF. In nucleotides, the CDR3 is TGTGCCAGCAGCTTAGAGGTCCCCTCTGGGGCCAACGTCCTGACTTTC.

The chain uses TRBV6-1 and TRBJ1-1; D gene uncertain. V lost 6 bases and J 2 bases, leaving 10 bases between the germline ends. The length of the CDR3 is 13 residues. Germline CDR1 reads MNHNS; CDR2 reads SASEGT. The CDR3 loop is CASRDPPNTEAFF. DNA of the CDR3: TGTGCCAGCAGGGACCCTCCCAACACTGAAGCTTTCTTT.

V and J are TRBV5-6 and TRBJ2-1; tentatively, D is TRBD1 (6 bases). Germline values: CDR1 SGHDT, CDR2 YYEEEE. The CDR3 length is 16 residues. V lost 4 bases and J 3 bases, leaving 17 bases between the germline ends. The DNA for the CDR3 is TGTGCCAGCAGCATCCAGGGGAACAATGTCTACAATGAGCAGTTCTTC. It is translated as CASSIQGNNVYNEQFF.

The rearrangement joins TRBV28 to TRBJ2-6; 10 nucleotides match TRBD1. This CDR3 is 16 amino acids long. From germline, CDR1 is MDHEN and CDR2 SYDVKM. The V and J ends lost 6 bases and 4 bases, in that order; junction bases with no gene match: 6. The CDR3 spells CASSRDRGLGANVLTF. CDR3 coding DNA: TGTGCCAGCAGCAGGGACAGGGGTTTAGGGGCCAACGTCCTGACTTTC.

This clone was counted between two and nine times. The V call is TRBV10-3, the J call TRBJ2-7; 7 bases match TRBD2. With V trimmed by 11 bases and J by 4 bases, 11 bases remained unmatched. The CDR3 is made up of 13 amino acids. Germline CDR1 ENHRY, CDR2 SYGVKD. As DNA, the CDR3 is TGTGCCTCCCCGGGTAGCGGGTTTTACGAGCAGTACGTC. This gives the protein CASPGSGFYEQYV.

The V call is TRBV14, the J call TRBJ2-1, with TRBD2 as a possible D gene (5 bases). V lost 4 bases and J 9 bases, leaving 16 bases between the germline ends. Germline V gives CDR1 SGHDN, CDR2 FVKESK. There are 14 residues in the CDR3. Here the CDR3 reads CASSPRVFGVEQFF. CDR3 nucleotides: TGTGCCAGCAGCCCCCGGGTCTTCGGGGTTGAGCAGTTCTTC.

V usage is TRBV19 and J usage is TRBJ1-5, with TRBD1 identical over 7 bases. Germline-derived CDR1 and CDR2 are LNHDA and SQIVND (reference sequence). The CDR3 runs to 16 residues. The junction had 12 bases not matched to a gene; V was cut back by 6 bases and J by 4 bases. The CDR3 nucleotides are TGTGCCAGTAGACACCCCGACAGGGTAGGAAATCAGCCCCAGCATTTT. Protein sequence: CASRHPDRVGNQPQHF. Using reference TRBV19 and TRBJ1-5 for the parts outside the CDR3, the full variable domain is DGGITQSPKYLFRKEGQNVTLSCEQNLNHDAMYWYRQDPGQGLRLIYYSQIVNDFQKGDIAEGYSVSREKKESFPLTVTSAQKNPTAFYLCASRHPDRVGNQPQHFGDGTRLSIL.

There are a few counts of this clone. The chain recombines TRBV28 with TRBJ2-1; possibly TRBD1 for D (6 bases). The CDR3 loop spans 11 amino acids. Germline V gives CDR1 MDHEN, CDR2 SYDVKM. Between the trimmed V and J ends, which lost 8 bases and 8 bases, there was a span of 10 bases. DNA of the CDR3: TGTGCCAGCTGGGACAATGATGAGCAGTTCTTC. Translation gives CASWDNDEQFF.

The chain uses TRBV25-1 and TRBJ2-3; D might be TRBD2 (6 bases). This CDR3 is built from 14 residues. Trimming removed 6 bases from V and 2 bases from J, with 12 bases in between. The germline gives CDR1 MGHDK, CDR2 SYGVNS. The CDR3 DNA reads TGTGCCAGCAGGTACGGCGGGGCCACAGATACGCAGTATTTT. This translates into CASRYGGATDTQYF.

The chain has TRBV7-2 and TRBJ2-5; D is ambiguous. Per germline, CDR1 SGHTA and CDR2 FQGNSA. There are 14 residues in the CDR3. V shed 5 bases and J shed 7 bases, with 17 bases lying between them. CDR3 nucleotide sequence: TGTGCCAGCAGCCCACGGGCAGGTCCAGGGACCCAGTACTTC. Translated, it gives CASSPRAGPGTQYF.

This chain joins TRBV4-1 and TRBJ2-2; the match to TRBD2 covers 10 bases. The V and J ends lost 0 bases and 7 bases, in that order; junction bases with no gene match: 14. From germline, CDR1 is MGHRA and CDR2 YSYEKL. The CDR3 totals 19 residues. CDR3 protein: CASSQDLAGALSSGGELFF. CDR3 DNA: TGCGCCAGCAGCCAAGATCTAGCGGGGGCCCTTTCCTCGGGCGGGGAGCTGTTTTTT.

The chain carries TRBV19 and TRBJ1-3; D gene unclear. Germline V gene data show CDR1 as LNHDA and CDR2 as SQIVND (reference sequence). V was clipped by 7 bases and J by 0 bases, with 4 bases between them. This CDR3 has 12 residues. The CDR3 loop is CASNFSGNTIYF. Written as DNA, the CDR3 is TGTGCCAGTAACTTCTCTGGAAACACCATATATTTT.

The rearrangement uses TRBV6-5 and TRBJ1-3; D is perhaps TRBD1 (6 bases). The CDR3 spans 15 residues. The germline V and J ends were trimmed by 5 bases and 3 bases, with 14 bases remaining between them. Germline CDR1 and CDR2: MNHEY and SVGAGI. The CDR3 here is CASSVGGHRGNTIYF. The DNA for the CDR3 is TGTGCCAGCAGTGTAGGGGGGCACCGTGGAAACACCATATATTTT.

The chain recombines TRBV7-9 with TRBJ1-1; 9 bases line up with TRBD1. V dropped 3 bases and J dropped 4; count of bases not matched to a gene: 3. CDR3 size: 14 residues. Germline V CDR1 and CDR2: SEHNR, FQNEAQ (reference sequence). The CDR3 sequence: CASSFQDRGTEAFF. Written as DNA, the CDR3 is TGTGCCAGCAGCTTTCAGGACAGGGGCACTGAAGCTTTCTTT.

V is TRBV6-6 and J is TRBJ2-3; 9 bases align to TRBD2. The CDR3 is 16 residues long. With V trimmed by 4 bases and J by 4 bases, 9 bases remained unmatched. Germline V gene data show CDR1 as MNHNY and CDR2 as SVGAGI (reference sequence). CDR3 sequence (DNA): TGTGCCAGCAGTTTCTCCTTAGCGGGAGAGCCAGATACGCAGTATTTT. It is translated as CASSFSLAGEPDTQYF.